These T cell receptor beta chains were read from a single sample in a study of OX40 agonist ivuxolimab in advanced cancers. Assay used: immunoSEQ multiplex PCR; TCRdb lists only in-frame clones, some missing. The sample lists roughly 60,000 clones, 85% to 90% occurring once. Source: CD4+ or CD8+ T cells sorted from blood, taken in a trial of the OX40 agonist ivuxolimab. These receptors all come from an adult with an advanced solid tumor such as melanoma, head and neck, liver or kidney cancer. CDR3s include the opening cysteine and the closing phenylalanine or tryptophan. The order of the fields is clone size, J gene, D gene, V gene, CDR3 protein, CDR3 DNA. A D gene is named only where the DNA matches it firmly. Size tells how often a clone was seen (once, few, many) or the class of an expanded clone, and some rows leave it out.

- TRBJ1-2 - TRBV21-1 CASSSFPGQGMDGYTF TGTGCCAGCAGCTCCTTCCCGGGACAGGGCATGGATGGCTACACCTTC
once TRBJ1-1 - TRBV20-1 CSARGAFF TGCAGTGCTAGAGGAGCTTTCTTT
- TRBJ1-1 - TRBV28 CASKTQNTEAFF TGTGCCAGCAAGACCCAGAACACTGAAGCTTTCTTT
- TRBJ2-1 - TRBV9 CASSPLSEGLFEQFF TGTGCCAGCAGCCCCCTAAGCGAGGGGCTCTTTGAGCAGTTCTTC
- TRBJ2-3 TRBD2 TRBV15 CATSRDLLAGDVRATDTQYF TGTGCCACCAGCAGAGATCTACTAGCGGGAGACGTCAGGGCAACAGATACGCAGTATTTT
- TRBJ2-5 TRBD2 TRBV12-5 CASGPPSTGLGVETQYF TGTGCTAGTGGACCCCCATCTACGGGACTAGGGGTAGAGACCCAGTACTTC
- TRBJ2-3 - TRBV10-1 CASSDRTGSDTQYF TGCGCCAGCAGCGATAGGACGGGATCAGATACGCAGTATTTT
- TRBJ2-2 TRBD1 TRBV18 CASSPPSRGQNGELFF TGTGCCAGCTCACCACCAAGCAGGGGGCAAAACGGGGAGCTGTTTTTT
- TRBJ1-6 - TRBV4-1 CASSSWIPLGQSTSLIDSPLHF TGCGCCAGCAGCTCATGGATCCCCCTCGGACAGTCAACCTCCCTAATTGATTCACCCCTCCACTTT
- TRBJ2-1 - TRBV15 CATSSQRRGGHEQFF TGTGCCACCAGCAGCCAAAGAAGGGGAGGTCATGAGCAGTTCTTC
few TRBJ2-2 TRBD1 TRBV19 CASSGTGTASRGELFF TGTGCCAGTAGTGGGACCGGGACAGCCTCTCGCGGTGAGCTGTTTTTT
- TRBJ2-6 - TRBV7-8 CASSISSGANVLTF TGTGCCAGCAGCATTAGCTCTGGGGCCAACGTCCTGACTTTC
- TRBJ1-1 - TRBV29-1 CSVDLDTPRTEAFF TGCAGCGTTGACCTGGACACGCCCCGTACTGAAGCTTTCTTT
once TRBJ1-4 - TRBV2 CASSEDSVATNEKLFF TGTGCCAGCAGTGAAGACAGTGTTGCAACTAATGAAAAACTGTTTTTT
- TRBJ1-5 TRBD1 TRBV19 CASRRTGDNQPQHF TGTGCCAGTAGGAGAACAGGGGACAATCAGCCCCAGCATTTT
- TRBJ2-3 - TRBV18 CASSPPSTDTQYF TGTGCCAGCTCACCACCTAGCACAGATACGCAGTATTTT
- TRBJ1-2 - TRBV9 CASSVNPGRGYTF TGTGCCAGCAGCGTAAACCCGGGTAGAGGCTACACCTTC